This TCR beta chain comes out of a study of metastatic and nonmetastatic thyroid tumors. Overall study: Where malignant and benign thyroid patients were concerned, repertoires were compared across blood and tumor or nodule tissue.

This clone was counted many times. The V gene's germline CDR1 is SGHDN and CDR2 FVKESK. V was pared by 4 bases and J by 0 bases, with 16 bases between. This CDR3 comprises 16 residues. All patients reached thyroid surgery having received no treatment beforehand. TCRdb re-analyzed the PCR reads through MiXCR. The sample carries about 49,000 clones, roughly 20% recorded once. This TCR came from a female donor with papillary thyroid cancer or a benign thyroid nodule (not recorded which). Some clones in this sample may be carry-over from other donors' samples. V usage is TRBV14 and J usage is TRBJ2-7; no definite D call. The sequenced material came from blood. The CDR3: CASSPYRTAVSYEQYF. The CDR3 region has the DNA TGTGCCAGCAGCCCGTATAGGACGGCCGTCTCCTACGAGCAGTACTTC.